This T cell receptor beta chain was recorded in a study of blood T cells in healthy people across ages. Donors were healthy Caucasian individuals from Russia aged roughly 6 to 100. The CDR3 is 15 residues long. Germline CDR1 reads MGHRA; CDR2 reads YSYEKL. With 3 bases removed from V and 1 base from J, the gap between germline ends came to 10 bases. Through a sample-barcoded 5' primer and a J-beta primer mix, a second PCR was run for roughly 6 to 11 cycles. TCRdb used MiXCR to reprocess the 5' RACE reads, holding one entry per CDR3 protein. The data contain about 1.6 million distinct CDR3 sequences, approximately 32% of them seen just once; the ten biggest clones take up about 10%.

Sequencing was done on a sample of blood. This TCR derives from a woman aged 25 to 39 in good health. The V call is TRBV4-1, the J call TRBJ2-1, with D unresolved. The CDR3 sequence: CASSHASRSYNEQFF. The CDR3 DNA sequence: TGCGCCAGCAGCCACGCCAGCAGGTCCTACAATGAGCAGTTCTTC.